There are many counts of the clone carrying this T cell receptor (beta chain). Its antigen remains unknown. The cDNA was synthesized by means of template-switch 5'RACE, which was carried out with 10-nucleotide random UMIs. TCRdb recomputed calls from the 5' RACE reads with MiXCR, one row per CDR3 protein. The data contain approximately 87,000 distinct CDR3 sequences, 12% to 15% of them seen just once; the ten biggest clones take up 6.5% to 8%. Germline CDR1 is SGHRS and CDR2 is YFSETQ. The CDR3 is 15 residues long. The junction had 11 bases not matched to a gene; V was cut back by 4 bases and J by 7 bases. This sample is part of a study of neurological immune-mediated disorders. Findings of the study overall: The greatest TCR clonal expansion occurred in HTLV-1-associated myelopathy and the least in multiple sclerosis, which fell below healthy controls.

The source of this sequence is a woman aged 45-65 years in good health. This chain links TRBV5-1 with TRBJ1-5; 7 nucleotides match TRBD1. Sequencing was performed on PBMCs. The CDR3 sequence is CASSEAGTAGQPQHF. Here the CDR3 DNA reads TGCGCCAGCAGCGAGGCCGGGACAGCGGGGCAGCCCCAGCATTTT.